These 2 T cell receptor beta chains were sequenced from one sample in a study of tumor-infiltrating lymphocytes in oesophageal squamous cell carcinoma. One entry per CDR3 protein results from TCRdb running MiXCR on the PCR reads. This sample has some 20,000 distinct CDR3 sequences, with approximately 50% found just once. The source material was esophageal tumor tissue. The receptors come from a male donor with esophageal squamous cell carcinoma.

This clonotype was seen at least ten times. The CDR3 DNA is TGTGCCACCAGTGACCAAGGGCGAGGCTATGGCTACACCTTC. Translating it yields CATSDQGRGYGYTF. The V call is TRBV24-1, the J call TRBJ1-2, with D hard to call. Germline V gene sequence: CDR1 KGHDR, CDR2 SFDVKD. Trimming stripped 4 bases from V and 4 bases from J, with 12 bases between. The CDR3 has 14 amino acids.

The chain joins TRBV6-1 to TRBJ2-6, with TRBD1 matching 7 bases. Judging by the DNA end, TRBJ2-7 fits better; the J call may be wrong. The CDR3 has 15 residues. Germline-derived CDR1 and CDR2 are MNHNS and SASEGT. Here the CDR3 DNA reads TGTGCCAGCAGTTACCGTAGGCAGGGGGCCTACGAGCAGTACTTC. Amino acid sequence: CASSYRRQGAYEQYF.